A single sample is the source of the 23 T cell receptor beta chains below, sequenced in a study of blood T cell repertoires in COVID-19. Profiled with immunoSEQ multiplex PCR; TCRdb holds only in-frame clones, not every one. The top ten clones hold more than 1.2% of a sample with approximately 62,000 clones, 75% to 90% of them seen once. Material: peripheral blood. The receptor source for this set is a man between 60 and 75 years old with acute or convalescent COVID-19.

This clone was observed once. The chain carries TRBV4-3 and TRBJ2-3; 10 bases are shared with TRBD2. This CDR3 comprises 17 residues. J was trimmed by 0 bases and V by 4 bases; bases with no gene match: 7. The germline V gene has CDR1 LGHNA and CDR2 YSLEER. CDR3 sequence (DNA): TGCGCCAGCAGCCCATATGGACTAGCGGCTAGCACAGATACGCAGTATTTT. Amino acids: CASSPYGLAASTDTQYF.

This chain links TRBV7-2 with TRBJ1-2, with 8 bases matching TRBD1. The CDR3 consists of 14 residues. CDR1 and CDR2 from the germline V gene are SGHTA and FQGNSA. J lost 2 bases, V lost 2 bases, and 1 base had no gene match. The CDR3 DNA is TGTGCCAGCAGCTTACAGGGGGCGAACTATGGCTACACCTTC. Translated: CASSLQGANYGYTF.

J is TRBJ2-5 and V is TRBV28; the D gene is possibly TRBD2 (6 bases). The CDR3 covers 14 residues. The germline V gene encodes CDR1 MDHEN and CDR2 SYDVKM. V dropped 6 bases and J dropped 9 bases, with 20 bases sitting between them. CDR3 in amino acids: CASSSSRRGLAQYF. CDR3 sequence (DNA): TGTGCCAGCAGCTCCTCTAGGAGGGGTTTGGCCCAGTACTTC.

This sequence joins TRBV19 and TRBJ2-4, with a tentative D call TRBD1 (7 bases). The V end was cut by 4 bases, the J end by 7 bases, with 14 bases between. The CDR3 covers 14 residues. The germline V gene has CDR1 LNHDA and CDR2 SQIVND (reference sequence). The CDR3 DNA reads TGTGCCAGTAGTAATACAGGGGCGGGGAACATTCAGTACTTC. Its translation: CASSNTGAGNIQYF.

This chain joins TRBV5-6 and TRBJ2-3; 12 nucleotides agree with TRBD2. V shed 2 bases and J 4 bases; nucleotides not matched to a gene: 2. Germline V CDR1 and CDR2: SGHDT, YYEEEE. The CDR3 runs 15 residues. CDR3 amino acids: CASSLGTSGSDTQYF. The CDR3 region has the DNA TGTGCCAGCAGCTTAGGGACTAGCGGGTCAGATACGCAGTATTTT.

V is TRBV19 and J is TRBJ1-5, with D unclear. V was shortened by 2 bases and J by 3 bases, with 11 bases between the two germline ends. Germline CDR1 LNHDA, CDR2 SQIVND (reference sequence). The CDR3 is 15 amino acids. CDR3 DNA: TGTGCCAGTAGTATAAACGCAGAGGCCAATCAGCCCCAGCATTTT. Protein product: CASSINAEANQPQHF.

V and J are TRBV4-1 and TRBJ2-1; D may be TRBD1 (5 bases). V shed 3 bases and J shed 8 bases, with 17 bases lying between them. The CDR3 has 15 amino acids. From germline, CDR1 is MGHRA and CDR2 YSYEKL. CDR3 bases: TGCGCCAGCAGCCACGGAATCGACAGATACGATGAGCAGTTCTTC. Its protein is CASSHGIDRYDEQFF.

The rearrangement joins TRBV27 to TRBJ2-1; TRBD1 agrees at 12 bases. In germline, CDR1 is MNHEY, CDR2 SMNVEV (reference sequence). This CDR3 has 17 residues. V shed 6 bases and J 7 bases; nucleotides not matched to a gene: 13. The CDR3 sequence: CASRIRPGQGARNEQFF. CDR3 bases: TGTGCCAGCAGGATTAGACCGGGACAGGGGGCGCGGAATGAGCAGTTCTTC.

This clone occurred a few times. The chain couples TRBV28 to TRBJ2-7; no clear D gene. Trimming removed 5 bases at V and 2 bases at J, with 10 bases between. Germline V gives CDR1 MDHEN, CDR2 SYDVKM. The CDR3 has 13 residues. CDR3 in amino acids: CASSLLATYEQYF. The CDR3 nucleotides are TGTGCCAGCAGTCTACTTGCTACCTACGAGCAGTACTTC.

The chain is built from TRBV13 and TRBJ2-5; 11 bases agree with TRBD2. This CDR3 comprises 17 residues. Germline V gene data show CDR1 as PRHDT and CDR2 as FYEKMQ (reference sequence). With 5 bases clipped from V and 5 bases from J, the junction kept 13 bases outside the gene matches. The CDR3, as DNA: TGTGCCAGCAGCAACGGGTTTACTAGCGGGAGCCGGGAGACCCAGTACTTC. Protein: CASSNGFTSGSRETQYF.

The chain has TRBV7-3 and TRBJ1-4, with D unresolved. With 3 bases removed from V and 7 bases from J, the gap between germline ends came to 9 bases. Germline V gene sequence: CDR1 SGHTA, CDR2 FQGTGA. The CDR3 totals 13 residues. For the CDR3, the DNA is TGTGCCAGCAGCTTCCGAAGAGGTGAAAAACTGTTTTTT. Translating gives CASSFRRGEKLFF.

The rearrangement joins TRBV14 to TRBJ2-7; no reliable D call. The CDR3 has 12 amino acids. Germline CDR1 reads SGHDN; CDR2 reads FVKESK. Trimming pared 5 bases from V and 0 bases from J, leaving 5 bases between. The CDR3 region has the DNA TGTGCCAGCAGCGGCCTCTCCTACGAGCAGTACTTC. This gives the protein CASSGLSYEQYF. Variable domain in full (rest from reference TRBV14 and TRBJ2-7): EAGVTQFPSHSVIEKGQTVTLRCDPISGHDNLYWYRRVMGKEIKFLLHFVKESKQDESGMPNNRFLAERTGGTYSTLKVQPAELEDSGVYFCASSGLSYEQYFGPGTRLTVT.

The chain combines TRBV6-5 with TRBJ1-5; D gene ambiguous. The V end was cut by 0 bases, the J end by 7 bases, with 13 bases between. This CDR3 region has 15 residues. The germline CDR1 and CDR2 sequences are MNHEY and SVGAGI. CDR3 in DNA: TGTGCCAGCAGTTACTCTCTGGCCGGCGGGCAGCCCCAGCATTTT. Translating it yields CASSYSLAGGQPQHF.

The chain links TRBV28 to TRBJ2-3; 12 positions match TRBD2. The CDR3 has 17 amino acids. Germline CDR1 is MDHEN and CDR2 is SYDVKM. The trim removed 6 bases at V and 6 bases at J, leaving 13 bases unmatched. Here the CDR3 reads CASSKTSGRSWADTQYF. The CDR3 nucleotides are TGTGCCAGCAGCAAGACTAGCGGGAGATCTTGGGCTGATACGCAGTATTTT. The variable domain in full, completed from reference TRBV28 and TRBJ2-3, reads DVKVTQSSRYLVKRTGEKVFLECVQDMDHENMFWYRQDPGLGLRLIYFSYDVKMKEKGDIPEGYSVSREKKERFSLILESASTNQTSMYLCASSKTSGRSWADTQYFGPGTRLTVL.

This chain links TRBV28 with TRBJ1-2; unclear D gene. Germline V lookup: CDR1 MDHEN, CDR2 SYDVKM. The length of the CDR3 is 12 residues. The CDR3 here is CTTGRGSYGYTF. DNA for the CDR3: TGTACTACGGGTCGGGGTTCCTATGGCTACACCTTC.

The rearrangement joins TRBV29-1 to TRBJ1-1; 7 bases fit TRBD1. CDR3 size: 13 residues. Germline V gene data show CDR1 as SQVTM and CDR2 as ANQGSEA. With V trimmed by 8 bases and J by 1 base, 7 bases remained unmatched. Here the CDR3 reads CSSTRDRNTEAFF. The CDR3 DNA reads as TGCAGCTCCACCCGGGACAGGAACACTGAAGCTTTCTTT. The complete variable domain, with remaining parts taken from reference TRBV29-1 and TRBJ1-1, reads SAVISQKPSRDICQRGTSLTIQCQVDSQVTMMFWYRQQPGQSLTLIATANQGSEATYESGFVIDKFPISRPNLTFSTLTVSNMSPEDSSIYLCSSTRDRNTEAFFGQGTRLTVV.

CDR3 in amino acids: CASSLVSGAFYGYTF. The CDR3 nucleotides are TGTGCCAGCAGCTTAGTGTCAGGGGCTTTCTATGGCTACACCTTC. J is TRBJ1-2 and V is TRBV7-2, with a weak D call TRBD1 (6 bases). V gave up 1 base and J gave up 4 bases, with 13 bases separating them. The germline V gene encodes CDR1 SGHTA and CDR2 FQGNSA. This CDR3 is built from 15 residues.

The chain employs TRBV28 and TRBJ1-2, with 8 bases aligning to TRBD1. CDR1 and CDR2 from the germline V gene are MDHEN and SYDVKM. The CDR3 length is 13 residues. The junction had 3 bases not matched to a gene; V was cut back by 4 bases and J by 5 bases. CDR3 nucleotides: TGTGCCAGCAGTTCACAGGGGGGATATGGCTACACCTTC. This translates into CASSSQGGYGYTF.

This chain joins TRBV7-8 and TRBJ1-5; D gene ambiguous. Trimming stripped 5 bases from V and 5 bases from J, with 16 bases between. Germline CDR1 is SGHVS and CDR2 is FQNEAQ. This CDR3 region has 15 residues. As DNA, the CDR3 is TGTGCCAGCAGCCCTAGGGCCCCGGGAGATCAGCCCCAGCATTTT. Translating gives CASSPRAPGDQPQHF.

The gene calls are TRBV29-1 and TRBJ2-7, with D maybe TRBD1 (5 bases). Trimming shortened V by 6 bases and J by 4 bases, and 13 bases separated the two germline ends. Germline V gives CDR1 SQVTM, CDR2 ANQGSEA. The CDR3 has 12 residues. The CDR3 nucleotides are TGCAGCGTAGGGTGGGGCAAATACGAGCAGTACTTC. Its translation is CSVGWGKYEQYF.

V gene TRBV5-6 combines with J gene TRBJ1-2; D is unclear. V lost 1 base and J lost 7, with 11 bases in between. Germline CDR1 reads SGHDT; CDR2 reads YYEEEE. There are 13 residues in the CDR3. The DNA for the CDR3 is TGTGCCAGCAGCTTGTGGAGGGAGGGTGGCTACACCTTC. Encoded protein: CASSLWREGGYTF.

This chain links TRBV24-1 with TRBJ1-5, with a possible D match to TRBD1 (6 bases). Germline CDR1 is KGHDR and CDR2 is SFDVKD. The CDR3 runs to 13 residues. V shed 5 bases and J shed 4 bases, with 8 bases lying between them. As DNA, the CDR3 is TGTGCCACCAGTGCACAGGGAAATCAGCCCCAGCATTTT. Translated, it gives CATSAQGNQPQHF.

The gene calls are TRBV7-9 and TRBJ2-7; 9 nucleotides match TRBD2. There are 15 residues in the CDR3. The germline V gene encodes CDR1 SEHNR and CDR2 FQNEAQ (reference sequence). V shed 5 bases and J 2 bases; nucleotides not matched to a gene: 7. The chain's CDR3 is CASSQGGRVTYEQYF. CDR3 nucleotide sequence: TGTGCCAGCAGCCAAGGCGGGAGGGTAACCTACGAGCAGTACTTC.